This T cell receptor (beta chain) emerged from a study of shared clonotypes between healthy human individuals. On the study more broadly: Per-donor plates numbered three CD4 naive, three CD4 memory, two CD8 naive and one CD8 memory.

General observations from the study: Naive subsets generally exceeded memory subsets in estimated richness.

Investigators divided CD4+ cells into CD45RA+ naive and CD45RA-negative memory subsets. From germline, CDR1 is SGHNT and CDR2 YENEEA. The CDR3 has 15 residues. Losses at the gene ends were 5 bases for V and 9 bases for J; bases not matched to a gene: 11. Points on this clone: Its target is unknown.

Each subset's genomic DNA was shared equally among a number of immunoSEQ plates. Assay used: immunoSEQ multiplex PCR; TCRdb lists only in-frame clones, some missing. The sample contains 850,000 to 1,200,000 clones, around 76% of which appear only once. The origin of this receptor is a man between 18 and 35 years old in good health. The sequenced sample consisted of memory CD4+ T cells sorted from blood. Subset specified: CD45RA-negative fraction. This chain joins TRBV11-3 and TRBJ2-1; 9 bases map to TRBD2. The CDR3 region is CASSPLAGDSSEQFF. The CDR3 region has the DNA TGTGCCAGCAGCCCGTTAGCGGGAGACTCTTCTGAGCAGTTCTTC.